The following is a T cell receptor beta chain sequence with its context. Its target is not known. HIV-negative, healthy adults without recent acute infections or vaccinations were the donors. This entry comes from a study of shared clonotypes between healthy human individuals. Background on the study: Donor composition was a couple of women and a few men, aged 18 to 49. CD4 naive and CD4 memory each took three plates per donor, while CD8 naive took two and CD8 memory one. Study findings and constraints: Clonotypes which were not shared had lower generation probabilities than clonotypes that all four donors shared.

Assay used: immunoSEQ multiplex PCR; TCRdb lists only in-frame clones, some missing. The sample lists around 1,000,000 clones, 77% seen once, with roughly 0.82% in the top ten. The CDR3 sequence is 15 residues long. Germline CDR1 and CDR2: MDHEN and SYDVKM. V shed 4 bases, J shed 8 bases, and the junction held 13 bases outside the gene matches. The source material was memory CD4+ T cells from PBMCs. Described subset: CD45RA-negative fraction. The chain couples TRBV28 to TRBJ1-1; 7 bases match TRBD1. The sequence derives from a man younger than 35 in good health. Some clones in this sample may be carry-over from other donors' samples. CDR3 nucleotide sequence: TGTGCCAGCAGTTCACGACGGACAGGCGCGAGGGAAGCTTTCTTT. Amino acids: CASSSRRTGAREAFF.